This T cell receptor (beta chain) was obtained from a study of T cells in narcolepsy. Study-level points and caveats: Reportedly, autoreactive clonotypes were serially detected in patients' blood but not controls'.

Some clones are missing from TCRdb's copy, which holds only in-frame ones; the method was immunoSEQ multiplex PCR. The table shows roughly 30,000 clones, with approximately 79% occurring only once. About this clone: As yet, its antigen is unknown.

The germline gives CDR1 MNHEY, CDR2 SVGAGI. V shed 7 bases and J 6 bases; nucleotides not matched to a gene: 10. The CDR3 length is 14 residues. The material sequenced was memory (CD45RA-) CD4+ T cells from blood. The TCR sequence derives from a human donor in good health. V gene TRBV6-5 combines with J gene TRBJ2-7, with 9 bases fitting TRBD2. The CDR3 DNA sequence: TGTGCCAGCAACCCGGGACTAGCAACTACCGAGCAGTACTTC. It is translated as CASNPGLATTEQYF.